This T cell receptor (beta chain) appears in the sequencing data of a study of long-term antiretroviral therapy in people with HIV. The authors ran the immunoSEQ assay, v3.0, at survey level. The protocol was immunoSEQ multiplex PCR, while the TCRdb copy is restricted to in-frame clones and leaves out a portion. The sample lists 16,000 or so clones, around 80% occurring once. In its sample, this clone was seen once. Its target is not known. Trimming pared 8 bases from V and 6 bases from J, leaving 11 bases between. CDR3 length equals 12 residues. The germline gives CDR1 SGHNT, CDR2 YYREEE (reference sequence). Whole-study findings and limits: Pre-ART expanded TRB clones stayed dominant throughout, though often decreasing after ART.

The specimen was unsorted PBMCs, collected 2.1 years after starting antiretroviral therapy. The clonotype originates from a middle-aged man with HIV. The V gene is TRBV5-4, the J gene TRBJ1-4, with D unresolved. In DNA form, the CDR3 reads TGTGCCAGTGGAGTCCGGGATGAAAAACTGTTTTTT. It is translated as CASGVRDEKLFF.